This T cell receptor beta chain was recorded in a study of OX40 agonist ivuxolimab in advanced cancers. For the study in its entirety: Ivuxolimab was an agonistic, fully human IgG2 monoclonal antibody directed against OX40 (CD134), a costimulatory receptor. Among the roughly 52 dose-escalation patients, some 20 had hepatocellular carcinoma, around 15 melanoma, 9 renal cell carcinoma and 9 head and neck cancer. The paper describes the monotherapy dose-escalation part (N of about 55 patients) of the phase I trial of ivuxolimab. Peripheral TCRbeta sequencing aimed to test whether ivuxolimab altered TCR sequence diversity and caused clonal T-cell expansion. Three dose-escalation patients achieved partial responses, one with hepatocellular carcinoma and two with cutaneous melanoma. In the dose-escalation cohort, 82.7% of patients were male, and the mean age was roughly 60 years with a range of about 20 to 90. Prior anti-PD-1, anti-PD-L1 or anti-CTLA-4 therapy was permitted, and 30% to 45% of dose-escalation patients had received checkpoint inhibitors. Intravenous ivuxolimab was administered to patients every 2 weeks at six dose levels: 0.01, 0.1, 0.3, 1.5, 3 and 10 mg/kg. The study at large found these results: Which antigens the clonally expanded peripheral T cells were specific for was not determined. At doses of 0.1 to 3.0 mg/kg, clonal expansion of both CD4+ and CD8+ blood T cells was observed from baseline to week 6. After ivuxolimab, CD8+ T cells had more expanded clones than CD4+ T cells on average. In partial responders in the 0.1-3.0 mg/kg groups, normalized peripheral clonal expansion was found to be among the lowest, especially among CD8+ T cells. Low levels of normalized T-cell clonal expansion were also seen in some patients who did not respond.

Genomic DNA was isolated from the sorted cells so that the TCRbeta CDR3 region could be sequenced. TCRbeta CDR3 regions were sequenced using the immunoSEQ Assay. Entries here come from immuneACCESS through TCRdb and include only in-frame sequences with V and J called. Some clones fail to appear in such tables; in the studies checked, an unresolved V gene covers under half of the shortfall, and the cause of the remainder is unknown. The sample has about 77,000 clones on record, roughly 89% of them singletons. The top ten clonotypes cover about 2.3% of the sample. V loses 10 bases, J loses 2 bases, and the germline ends lie 14 bases apart. The CDR3 runs 13 residues from the cysteine to the phenylalanine. The only DNA kept is the CDR3, 39 bases in frame from the first base. Sequences ENHRY (CDR1) and SYGVKD (CDR2) are obtained from the germline V gene. Details on this clone: Its specific antigen is unknown. Within one base of it there is no much larger clone, and no base qualities were kept.

The trial excluded patients who had a history of autoimmune disease or were on systemic immunosuppression. Peripheral blood for TCR sequencing was collected from all dose cohorts at baseline, on cycle 4 day 1, and on cycle 7 day 1. Samples were obtained from an open-label, multicenter, first-in-human phase I dose-escalation trial of ivuxolimab. Adults with locally advanced or metastatic melanoma, renal cell carcinoma, hepatocellular carcinoma or head and neck squamous cell carcinoma were enrolled in the trial. Before TCR sequencing, CD4+ T cells and CD8+ T cells from peripheral blood were sorted into separate populations.

In this chain, TRBV10-3 is recombined with TRBJ2-5; the D segment could be TRBD2, given 6 matching bases. The source is an adult with an advanced solid tumor such as melanoma, head and neck, liver or kidney cancer. The starting material was CD4+ or CD8+ T cells sorted from blood, obtained in a trial of the OX40 agonist ivuxolimab. This receptor has the CDR3 CATARSGQETQYF. The sequence in DNA is TGTGCCACTGCGAGGAGCGGGCAAGAGACCCAGTACTTC.